This TCR beta chain is from a study of cytomegalovirus exposure and HLA in healthy donors. Whole-study results and caveats: 150 or so TCR beta chains were listed as cytomegalovirus-associated.

Note on this clone: The antigen is undetermined.

The V end lost 6 bases, the J end lost 5 bases, and 19 bases lay between the germline ends. CDR1 is MNHEY and CDR2 is SVGAGI in the germline V gene. The CDR3 is made up of 15 amino acids. Clones were read by immunoSEQ multiplex PCR, and TCRdb kept only the in-frame ones, dropping some. The table shows 60,000 to 85,000 clones, with approximately 95% occurring only once. This sequence was found in a man aged 18 to 30 in good health and CMV-seropositive. The chain is built from TRBV6-5 and TRBJ2-5; D gene uncertain. The sequenced material came from PBMCs. Written as DNA, the CDR3 is TGTGCCAGCAGAACGACTCAAGTTAGCCTGGAGACCCAGTACTTC. This sequence encodes CASRTTQVSLETQYF.